This T cell receptor (beta chain) was recovered during a study of blood T cell repertoires in COVID-19. Looking at the study overall: Sites across the United States, Italy and Spain contributed samples from acute and convalescent COVID-19. T cells, B-cell-depleted T cells, or PBMCs supplied cDNA or gDNA.

This clone has only one observation. Original methodology: The authors estimated nucleated cell counts from reference gene primer amplification. Profiled with immunoSEQ multiplex PCR; TCRdb holds only in-frame clones, not every one. The V and J calls and clone size come from that table; D and trimming were worked out from the DNA. The data contain about 84,000 clones, roughly 77% of them seen just once; the ten biggest clones take up less than 7.5%. The CDR3 sequence is 14 residues long. From germline, CDR1 is SGHRS and CDR2 YFSETQ. V shed 4 bases, J shed 6 bases, and the junction held 6 bases outside the gene matches.

Sequencing was carried out using peripheral blood. This rearrangement joins TRBV5-1 to TRBJ2-7; 11 positions match TRBD1. This sequence originates from a man aged 45-65 years with active or convalescent COVID-19. The CDR3 region has the DNA TGCGCCAGCAGCATCTGGACAGGGGGCGGCGAGCAGTACTTC. Amino acids: CASSIWTGGGEQYF.